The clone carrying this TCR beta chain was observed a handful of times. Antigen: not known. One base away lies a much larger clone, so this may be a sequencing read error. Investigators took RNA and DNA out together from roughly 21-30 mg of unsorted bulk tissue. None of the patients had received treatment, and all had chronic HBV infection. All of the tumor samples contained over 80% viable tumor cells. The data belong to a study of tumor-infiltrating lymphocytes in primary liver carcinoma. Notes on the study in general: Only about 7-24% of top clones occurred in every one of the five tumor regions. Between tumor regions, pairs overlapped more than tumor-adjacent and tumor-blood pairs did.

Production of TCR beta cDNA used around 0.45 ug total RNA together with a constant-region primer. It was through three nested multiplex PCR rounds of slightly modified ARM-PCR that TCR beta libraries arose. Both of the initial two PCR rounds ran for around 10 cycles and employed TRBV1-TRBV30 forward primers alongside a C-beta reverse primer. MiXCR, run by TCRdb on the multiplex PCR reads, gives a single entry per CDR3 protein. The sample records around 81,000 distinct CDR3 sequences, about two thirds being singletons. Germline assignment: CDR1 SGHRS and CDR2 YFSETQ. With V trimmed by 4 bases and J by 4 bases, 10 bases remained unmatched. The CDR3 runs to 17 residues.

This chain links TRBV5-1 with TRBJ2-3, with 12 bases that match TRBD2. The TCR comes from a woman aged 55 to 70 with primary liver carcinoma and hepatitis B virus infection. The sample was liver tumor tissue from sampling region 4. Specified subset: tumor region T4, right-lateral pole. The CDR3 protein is CASSLLGLAGSADTQYF. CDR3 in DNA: TGCGCCAGCAGCCTCCTCGGACTAGCGGGATCAGCAGATACGCAGTATTTT.